The 2 T cell receptor beta chains presented below share a single source sample, sequenced in a study of technical replicates of blood from four donors. TCRdb's table, derived via immunoSEQ multiplex PCR, lists solely in-frame clones and lacks some. Among around 100,000 clones listed, about 95% were seen once. Sequencing used T cells isolated from PBMCs. These receptors originate from a human donor in good health.

The genes are TRBV5-1 and TRBJ2-1; 11 bases map to TRBD2. Germline V CDR1 and CDR2: SGHRS, YFSETQ. J lost 5 bases, V lost 4 bases, and 5 bases had no gene match. The CDR3 runs 15 residues. CDR3 residues: CASSPTGLADNEQFF. The CDR3 DNA is TGCGCCAGCAGCCCTACGGGACTAGCGGACAATGAGCAGTTCTTC. Full variable domain (missing parts from reference TRBV5-1 and TRBJ2-1): KAGVTQTPRYLIKTRGQQVTLSCSPISGHRSVSWYQQTPGQGLQFLFEYFSETQRNKGNFPGRFSGRQFSNSRSEMNVSTLELGDSALYLCASSPTGLADNEQFFGPGTRLTVL.

V usage is TRBV13 and J usage is TRBJ1-3; unclear D gene. V lost 3 bases and J lost 0, with 9 bases in between. Looked up from germline, CDR1 is PRHDT and CDR2 is FYEKMQ (reference sequence). This CDR3 comprises 15 residues. CDR3 residues: CASSFLLSSGNTIYF. CDR3 nucleotide sequence: TGTGCCAGCAGCTTCCTCCTGAGCTCTGGAAACACCATATATTTT. Variable domain in full (rest from reference TRBV13 and TRBJ1-3): AAGVIQSPRHLIKEKRETATLKCYPIPRHDTVYWYQQGPGQDPQFLISFYEKMQSDKGSIPDRFSAQQFSDYHSELNMSSLELGDSALYFCASSFLLSSGNTIYFGEGSWLTVV.